This T cell receptor beta chain was retrieved from a study of response to subunit inactivated influenza vaccine. This clonotype was found many times. A much larger clone differs by one base, so this may be a read error. A single record per CDR3 protein comes from TCRdb applying MiXCR to the RT-PCR reads. The sample has roughly 650,000 distinct CDR3 sequences, about 15% seen once; the top ten hold 7.6%. Germline loops: CDR1 SGHAT, CDR2 FQNNGV. CDR3 length equals 12 residues. V lost 1 base, J lost 7 bases, and 4 bases lay in between. The V call is TRBV11-2, the J call TRBJ2-2, with D uncertain. The clonotype comes from a man aged 50 or older who received an inactivated influenza vaccine. The sequenced sample was PBMCs from blood, obtained 14 to 15 days before vaccination. This CDR3 is CASSLGIGELFF. CDR3 coding DNA: TGTGCCAGCAGCTTAGGCATCGGGGAGCTGTTTTTT.